This TCR beta chain was retrieved from a study of shared clonotypes between healthy human individuals. Study overall: Donors consisted of two women and a few men between 18 and 49.

Naive CD8 cells lacked CD45RO and underwent positive selection for CCR7, leaving out terminally differentiated effector memory CD45RA+ cells. Study results and limitations: Larger richness was generally estimated for naive than memory subsets.

V was shortened by 3 bases and J by 0 bases, with 18 bases between the two germline ends. CDR1 is GTSNPN and CDR2 is SVGIG in the germline V gene (reference sequence). This CDR3 region has 16 residues. On this clone itself: Its antigen remains unidentified.

Several immunoSEQ plates received, in even portions, the genomic DNA of each subset. The method was immunoSEQ multiplex PCR; TCRdb's version includes in-frame clones alone and lacks a portion of them. The table lists roughly 570,000 clones, roughly 98% of them singletons, with less than 0.35% in the top ten. The TCR comes from a man aged 25 to 40 in good health. The chain joins TRBV30 to TRBJ2-7, with D possibly matching TRBD2 (6 bases). Sequences were obtained from naive CD8+ T cells sorted from blood. The CDR3 sequence: CAWRAVGGTFSYEQYF. The DNA of the CDR3 is TGTGCCTGGAGGGCCGTGGGGGGAACCTTCTCCTACGAGCAGTACTTC.